A single sample gave rise to the 31 T cell receptor beta chains below, sequenced in a study of T cell changes during pregnancy in multiple sclerosis. Using immunoSEQ multiplex PCR, the repertoire was profiled, and TCRdb retains in-frame clones only, with some absent. Of some 69,000 clones listed, 90% are singletons. The material sequenced was peripheral blood, taken in the second trimester of pregnancy. These receptors originate from a female donor in good health, enrolled as a control in a pregnancy study.

The chain has TRBV25-1 and TRBJ2-1, with D tentatively TRBD1 (6 bases). The CDR3 totals 13 residues. Per the germline V gene, CDR1 is MGHDK and CDR2 is SYGVNS. V gave up 4 bases and J gave up 6 bases, with 10 bases separating them. The CDR3, as DNA: TGTGCCAGCAGTGTTTTAGGGGGCAATGAGCAGTTCTTC. Translated, it gives CASSVLGGNEQFF.

The chain joins TRBV7-8 to TRBJ2-3; 8 bases line up with TRBD2. The germline gives CDR1 SGHVS, CDR2 FQNEAQ. Unmatched junction bases numbered 3, after V lost 5 bases and J lost 5 bases. The CDR3 loop spans 13 amino acids. CDR3: CASSPGGGDTQYF. CDR3 DNA: TGTGCCAGCAGCCCGGGGGGGGGAGATACGCAGTATTTT.

This clone was picked up one time. The chain employs TRBV19 and TRBJ1-1; D is unclear. Germline V gene sequence: CDR1 LNHDA, CDR2 SQIVND (reference sequence). V gave up 7 bases and J gave up 1 base, with 13 bases separating them. The CDR3 runs 14 residues. The CDR3 region is CASIHRRENTEAFF. CDR3 DNA sequence: TGTGCCAGTATCCATCGACGGGAGAACACTGAAGCTTTCTTT. Based on the CDR3 plus reference TRBV19 and TRBJ1-1, the full variable domain is DGGITQSPKYLFRKEGQNVTLSCEQNLNHDAMYWYRQDPGQGLRLIYYSQIVNDFQKGDIAEGYSVSREKKESFPLTVTSAQKNPTAFYLCASIHRRENTEAFFGQGTRLTVV.

This chain connects TRBV19 to TRBJ1-3; no definite D call. From germline, CDR1 is LNHDA and CDR2 SQIVND (reference sequence). Trimming cost V 4 bases and J 0 bases, with 16 bases left between them. The CDR3 contains 17 residues. The CDR3 sequence is CASSTPRGANSGNTIYF. The CDR3 DNA reads as TGTGCCAGTAGTACCCCCCGCGGAGCGAACTCTGGAAACACCATATATTTT. The whole variable domain, filled in from reference TRBV19 and TRBJ1-3, reads DGGITQSPKYLFRKEGQNVTLSCEQNLNHDAMYWYRQDPGQGLRLIYYSQIVNDFQKGDIAEGYSVSREKKESFPLTVTSAQKNPTAFYLCASSTPRGANSGNTIYFGEGSWLTVV.

The V and J genes are TRBV6-4 and TRBJ2-1; the D is unclear. The CDR3 covers 13 residues. From germline, CDR1 is MRHNA and CDR2 SNTAGT. Trimming shortened V by 0 bases and J by 9 bases, and 9 bases separated the two germline ends. The CDR3 bases are TGTGCCAGCAGTGACTCGATGTCGGGTGAGCAGTTCTTC. Its translation is CASSDSMSGEQFF.

This rearrangement joins TRBV18 to TRBJ1-2; D is undetermined. V was shortened by 3 bases and J by 4 bases, with 6 bases between the two germline ends. Germline loops: CDR1 KGHSH, CDR2 LQKENI. The CDR3 has 12 residues. The CDR3 loop is CASSPGTYGYTF. In DNA, the CDR3 is TGTGCCAGCTCACCGGGCACCTATGGCTACACCTTC. The full variable domain, in which reference TRBV18 and TRBJ1-2 provide the parts outside the CDR3, is NAGVMQNPRHLVRRRGQEARLRCSPMKGHSHVYWYRQLPEEGLKFMVYLQKENIIDESGMPKERFSAEFPKEGPSILRIQQVVRGDSAAYFCASSPGTYGYTFGSGTRLTVV.

V usage is TRBV4-1 and J usage is TRBJ2-7; 7 nucleotides match TRBD1. The CDR3 extends over 15 amino acids. Germline values: CDR1 MGHRA, CDR2 YSYEKL. Losses at the gene ends were 4 bases for V and 0 bases for J; bases not matched to a gene: 6. The chain's CDR3 is CASSPRTGRSYEQYF. DNA of the CDR3: TGCGCCAGCAGCCCTCGGACAGGCCGCTCCTACGAGCAGTACTTC.

The chain recombines TRBV27 with TRBJ1-2; D uncertain. Germline V gives CDR1 MNHEY, CDR2 SMNVEV (reference sequence). CDR3 size: 15 residues. The V end lost 7 bases, the J end lost 5 bases, and 20 bases lay between the germline ends. The CDR3 sequence is CASTAFPMEKYGYTF. The DNA of the CDR3 is TGTGCCAGCACCGCGTTCCCAATGGAGAAGTATGGCTACACCTTC.

This chain joins TRBV19 and TRBJ2-3; 8 positions match TRBD2. Germline CDR1 is LNHDA and CDR2 is SQIVND (reference sequence). Losses at the gene ends were 11 bases for V and 4 bases for J; bases not matched to a gene: 11. The CDR3 spans 14 residues. CDR3 sequence (DNA): TGTGCCTCTTGGACGGGAGGGACCCCAGATACGCAGTATTTT. It translates to CASWTGGTPDTQYF.

The genes are TRBV5-1 and TRBJ1-1, with a tentative D call TRBD1 (5 bases). CDR3 length: 15 residues. Germline V CDR1 and CDR2: SGHRS, YFSETQ. V was shortened by 7 bases and J by 2 bases, with 18 bases between the two germline ends. The CDR3 DNA is TGCGCCAGCTCCGTTAATGGGGCGATTAACACTGAAGCTTTCTTT. It encodes CASSVNGAINTEAFF.

The V gene is TRBV28, the J gene TRBJ2-1; tentative D call: TRBD2 (5 bases). The CDR3 is made up of 15 amino acids. CDR1 MDHEN and CDR2 SYDVKM come from the germline V gene. The V end lost 3 bases, the J end lost 3 bases, and 12 bases lay between the germline ends. The CDR3 is CASSLPSAVYNEQFF. As DNA, the CDR3 is TGTGCCAGCAGTTTGCCTTCAGCGGTCTACAATGAGCAGTTCTTC.

The chain links TRBV27 to TRBJ2-7; 7 bases are shared with TRBD1. Germline trimming cut 4 bases from V and 5 bases from J; bases unmatched to any gene: 8. CDR3 length: 14 residues. Germline V gene data show CDR1 as MNHEY and CDR2 as SMNVEV (reference sequence). The CDR3 protein is CASSYTGVDHEQYF. In nucleotides, the CDR3 is TGTGCCAGCAGTTACACAGGGGTCGACCACGAGCAGTACTTC.

The genes are TRBV5-4 and TRBJ2-5; D is unclear. The CDR3 runs 12 residues. Trimming removed 1 base from V and 3 bases from J, with 4 bases in between. In germline, CDR1 is SGHNT, CDR2 YYREEE (reference sequence). The CDR3 nucleotides are TGTGCCAGCAGCTTGCCCGAAGAGACCCAGTACTTC. Residues: CASSLPEETQYF.

This rearrangement joins TRBV27 to TRBJ1-2, with TRBD1 matching 7 bases. The CDR3 contains 18 residues. V lost 2 bases, J lost 8 bases, and 20 bases stayed unmatched. Germline V gene data show CDR1 as MNHEY and CDR2 as SMNVEV (reference sequence). The CDR3 is CASSLDPRGNRASFGYTF. The CDR3, as DNA: TGTGCCAGCAGTTTAGACCCCAGGGGGAACAGGGCGAGTTTCGGCTACACCTTC.

V usage is TRBV28 and J usage is TRBJ2-7, with a weak D call TRBD1 (5 bases). The V end lost 3 bases, the J end lost 2 bases, and 17 bases lay between the germline ends. This CDR3 is built from 16 residues. In germline, CDR1 is MDHEN, CDR2 SYDVKM. CDR3 sequence: CASSFSLQGLTYEQYF. CDR3 bases: TGTGCCAGCAGTTTCAGCCTTCAGGGCTTGACCTACGAGCAGTACTTC.

The CDR3 loop reads CASSLQPGETQYF. The CDR3 DNA is TGTGCCAGCTCACTTCAACCGGGGGAGACCCAGTACTTC. The genes are TRBV18 and TRBJ2-5; tentative D call: TRBD2 (5 bases). V lost 4 bases and J 5 bases, leaving 11 bases between the germline ends. The CDR3 totals 13 residues. Germline V gene lookup returns CDR1 KGHSH and CDR2 LQKENI. Complete variable domain (other parts from reference TRBV18 and TRBJ2-5): NAGVMQNPRHLVRRRGQEARLRCSPMKGHSHVYWYRQLPEEGLKFMVYLQKENIIDESGMPKERFSAEFPKEGPSILRIQQVVRGDSAAYFCASSLQPGETQYFGPGTRLLVL.

The chain combines TRBV7-2 with TRBJ2-1, with D perhaps TRBD2 (6 bases). There are 15 residues in the CDR3. Per germline, CDR1 SGHTA and CDR2 FQGNSA. V lost 0 bases and J lost 6, with 12 bases in between. CDR3 coding DNA: TGTGCCAGCAGCTTAGCGGAGGGCCGACTCAATGAGCAGTTCTTC. Residues: CASSLAEGRLNEQFF.

This sequence joins TRBV20-1 and TRBJ1-1; no clear D gene. CDR3 length: 10 residues. Trimming left V 3 bases short and J 7 bases short, with 6 bases between. Germline loops: CDR1 DFQATT, CDR2 SNEGSKA (reference sequence). Written as DNA, the CDR3 is TGCAGTGCTAGGGCAAATGAAGCTTTCTTT. As protein: CSARANEAFF.

V is TRBV4-1 and J is TRBJ2-3, with TRBD2 as a possible D gene (5 bases). V gave up 7 bases and J gave up 1 base, with 12 bases separating them. The CDR3 covers 14 residues. CDR1 and CDR2 (germline): MGHRA, YSYEKL. The CDR3 region is CASNPYGGTDTQYF. CDR3 bases: TGCGCCAGCAACCCCTACGGGGGCACAGATACGCAGTATTTT.

This clone was observed a handful of times. This chain connects TRBV30 to TRBJ1-5; perhaps TRBD1 as D (5 bases). Germline CDR1 GTSNPN, CDR2 SVGIG (reference sequence). The CDR3 spans 16 residues. Trimming shortened V by 3 bases and J by 2 bases, and 17 bases separated the two germline ends. The CDR3 loop reads CAWSPPWGVGNQPQHF. The CDR3 DNA follows: TGTGCCTGGAGCCCTCCGTGGGGGGTTGGCAATCAGCCCCAGCATTTT.

The chain uses TRBV27 and TRBJ1-1; TRBD1 aligns across 9 bases. The CDR3 is made up of 15 amino acids. Germline trimming cut 3 bases from V and 1 base from J; bases unmatched to any gene: 3. CDR1 is MNHEY and CDR2 is SMNVEV in the germline V gene (reference sequence). CDR3 bases: TGTGCCAGCAGTTTTAGGGACAGGGAGAACACTGAAGCTTTCTTT. Its translation: CASSFRDRENTEAFF.

V gene TRBV18 combines with J gene TRBJ2-3; perhaps TRBD1 as D (6 bases). The V end was cut by 5 bases, the J end by 2 bases, with 14 bases between. The germline CDR1 and CDR2 sequences are KGHSH and LQKENI. The CDR3 spans 15 residues. The CDR3 region is CASSTLQGLTDTQYF. The CDR3 DNA is TGTGCCAGCTCAACCCTACAGGGCCTCACAGATACGCAGTATTTT.

The chain combines TRBV29-1 with TRBJ1-1; D gene ambiguous. There are 12 residues in the CDR3. Trimming took off 5 bases at V and 8 bases at J, with 15 bases between the two ends. Germline V gene lookup returns CDR1 SQVTM and CDR2 ANQGSEA. The CDR3 DNA follows: TGCAGCGTTTGGGGAGGCGGTGTAGAAGCTTTCTTT. Amino acid sequence: CSVWGGGVEAFF.

The chain has TRBV6-1 and TRBJ2-7, with 7 bases aligning to TRBD1. With 5 bases clipped from V and 7 bases from J, the junction kept 11 bases outside the gene matches. The CDR3 totals 14 residues. Germline V gives CDR1 MNHNS, CDR2 SASEGT. The CDR3, as DNA: TGTGCCAGCAGTAAAACAGGGGCGTTCAATGAGCAGTACTTC. Translating gives CASSKTGAFNEQYF.

This clone was counted a few times. This chain connects TRBV11-2 to TRBJ1-1; unclear D gene. The CDR3 totals 13 residues. The germline V and J ends were trimmed by 4 bases and 2 bases, with 8 bases remaining between them. Germline V CDR1 and CDR2: SGHAT, FQNNGV. CDR3 sequence reads: CASSYSLNTEAFF. CDR3 in DNA: TGTGCCAGCAGCTATTCCCTTAACACTGAAGCTTTCTTT.

The chain uses TRBV4-1 and TRBJ1-2; D remains unclear. CDR1 is MGHRA, CDR2 YSYEKL, per germline. V was shortened by 0 bases and J by 0 bases, with 11 bases between the two germline ends. The CDR3 runs 16 residues. CDR3 coding DNA: TGCGCCAGCAGCCAAGAAGAGGCCATACCTAACTATGGCTACACCTTC. Translating gives CASSQEEAIPNYGYTF.

The rearrangement joins TRBV5-6 to TRBJ2-1, with TRBD2 matching over 13 bases. Germline assignment: CDR1 SGHDT and CDR2 YYEEEE. V lost 4 bases, J lost 2 bases, and 3 bases stayed unmatched. This CDR3 comprises 16 residues. Written as DNA, the CDR3 is TGTGCCAGCAGCCATACTAGCGGGGGGGCCTACAATGAGCAGTTCTTC. It codes for CASSHTSGGAYNEQFF.

The gene calls are TRBV28 and TRBJ1-5; D is ambiguous. The CDR3 covers 13 residues. Germline V gene data show CDR1 as MDHEN and CDR2 as SYDVKM. Trimming stripped 6 bases from V and 5 bases from J, with 11 bases between. The CDR3 loop is CASRLVRYQPQHF. Here the CDR3 DNA reads TGTGCCAGCAGATTGGTCAGGTATCAGCCCCAGCATTTT.

The genes are TRBV10-3 and TRBJ1-5, with D hard to call. Trimming shortened V by 10 bases and J by 4 bases, and 11 bases separated the two germline ends. Germline V lookup: CDR1 ENHRY, CDR2 SYGVKD. The CDR3 loop spans 12 amino acids. Here the CDR3 reads CATGVENQPQHF. Written as DNA, the CDR3 is TGTGCCACCGGAGTCGAGAATCAGCCCCAGCATTTT.

V and J are TRBV15 and TRBJ2-5; D is perhaps TRBD2 (5 bases). V shed 0 bases and J shed 3 bases, with 8 bases lying between them. The CDR3 contains 14 residues. Germline values: CDR1 LNHNV, CDR2 YYDKDF (reference sequence). The CDR3 protein is CATSRDEGKETQYF. The CDR3 region has the DNA TGTGCCACCAGCAGAGATGAGGGAAAAGAGACCCAGTACTTC. Using reference TRBV15 and TRBJ2-5 for the parts outside the CDR3, the full variable domain is DAMVIQNPRYQVTQFGKPVTLSCSQTLNHNVMYWYQQKSSQAPKLLFHYYDKDFNNEADTPDNFQSRRPNTSFCFLDIRSPGLGDTAMYLCATSRDEGKETQYFGPGTRLLVL.

On this clone itself: One end of the junction varies from germline; a read error may be responsible. The rearrangement joins TRBV7-6 to TRBJ1-1; D call uncertain. Germline lookup yields CDR1 SGHVS and CDR2 FNYEAQ. This CDR3 has 13 amino acids. CDR3 sequence (DNA): TGTGTCAGCAGCTTAACAGAGAACACTGAAGCTTTCTTT. Its protein product is CVSSLTENTEAFF.